In its sample, the clone carrying this TCR beta chain was seen a few times. Its antigen is currently unknown. The donors were all healthy and Caucasian. The CDR3 has 13 amino acids. With 2 bases removed from V and 5 bases from J, the gap between germline ends came to 9 bases. Germline CDR1 is DFQATT and CDR2 is SNEGSKA (reference sequence). These data originate in a study of identical twins. Findings of the study overall: Models underpredicted monozygotic twin sharing of out-of-frame TCR alpha.

Each cDNA held unique molecular identifiers, and template switching gave it a universal primer site. TCRdb fed the 5' RACE reads into MiXCR, producing one record per CDR3 protein. The repertoire includes 450,000 or so distinct CDR3 sequences, around 14% of them detected once, and more than 0.5% sits in the top ten. The same sample was also used in a study of yellow fever vaccine responses in identical twins.

What was sequenced was CD4+ T cells sorted from blood. J is TRBJ2-2 and V is TRBV20-1, with D tentatively TRBD1 or TRBD2 (5 bases each). This clonotype was obtained from a woman aged 18 to 35 in good health. The CDR3 DNA reads as TGCAGTGCTAGACCCGGGACGACCGGGGAGCTGTTTTTT. It encodes CSARPGTTGELFF.